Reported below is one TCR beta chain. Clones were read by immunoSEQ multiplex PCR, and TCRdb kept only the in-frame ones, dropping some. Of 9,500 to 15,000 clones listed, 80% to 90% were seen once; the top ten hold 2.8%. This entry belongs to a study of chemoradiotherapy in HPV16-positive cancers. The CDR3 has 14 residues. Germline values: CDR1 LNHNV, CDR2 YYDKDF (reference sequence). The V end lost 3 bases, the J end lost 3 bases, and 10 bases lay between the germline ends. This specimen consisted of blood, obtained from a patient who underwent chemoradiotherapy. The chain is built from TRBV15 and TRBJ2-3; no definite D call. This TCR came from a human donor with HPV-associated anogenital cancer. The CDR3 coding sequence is TGTGCCACCAGCAGGGTTCCCCAAACAGATACGCAGTATTTT. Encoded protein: CATSRVPQTDTQYF.